A single sample is the source of the 24 T cell receptor beta chains below, sequenced in a study of T cell repertoires in cytomegalovirus infection (dated by TCRdb to about 2019). According to the study, the label for this sample's treatment or condition signals: in vitro stimulation with specific CMV peptide epitopes to enrich CMV-specific T cells. Data came from an Illumina HiSeq 1500. TCRdb took the public reads, trimmed them with fastp at Q25, ran MiXCR for clone calling and kept in-frame beta chains. Every distinct CDR3 protein forms one entry, paired with its most common genes and DNA. The sample data list about 890,000 distinct CDR3 sequences, and roughly a third of these were observed just once. The ten largest clones add up to about an eighth of the sample. These receptors' targets are unknown. Sequencing was performed on cultured CD8+ T cells from PBMCs, taken from culture after CMV antigen stimulation. The receptor set was obtained from a human donor in good health (CMV status not recorded). Some clones in this sample may be carry-over from other donors' samples.

The gene calls are TRBV6-2 or TRBV6-3 and TRBJ2-7; D possibly corresponds to TRBD1 (5 bases). Germline V gene data show CDR1 as MNHEY and CDR2 as SVGEGT. This CDR3 has 13 amino acids. This CDR3 is CVSSYDRNYEQYV. The CDR3 DNA is TGTGTCAGCAGTTACGACAGAAACTACGAGCAGTACGTC.

This clonotype was seen a few times. V gene TRBV19 combines with J gene TRBJ2-3; D is uncertain. This CDR3 comprises 15 residues. Germline CDR1 and CDR2: LNHDA and SQIVND (reference sequence). V was clipped by 5 bases and J by 2 bases, with 14 bases between them. Written as DNA, the CDR3 is TGTGCCAGTAGTGGGTTCAGCGCCTCCACAGATACGCAGTATTTT. Its protein product is CASSGFSASTDTQYF.

V is TRBV6-6 and J is TRBJ1-1, with 9 bases aligning to TRBD1. Germline values: CDR1 MNHNY, CDR2 SVGAGI (reference sequence). The CDR3 is 16 amino acids. V shed 5 bases, J shed 3 bases, and the junction held 10 bases outside the gene matches. As DNA, the CDR3 is TGTGCCAGCAGTCGGTCCCAAACAGGGGGCCACACTGAAGCTTTCTTT. Translating gives CASSRSQTGGHTEAFF.

DNA of the CDR3: TGTGCCAGCCTTTTAGGACCTAAGGTATCCTACAATGAGCAGTTCTTC. This sequence encodes CASLLGPKVSYNEQFF. This rearrangement joins TRBV7-9 to TRBJ2-1; D remains ambiguous. CDR1 and CDR2 (germline): SEHNR, FQNEAQ (reference sequence). The CDR3 is 16 amino acids. V gave up 8 bases and J gave up 1 base, with 18 bases separating them.

The chain carries TRBV19 and TRBJ1-4, with 7 bases matching TRBD1. The V and J ends lost 1 base and 8 bases, in that order; junction bases with no gene match: 4. CDR1 LNHDA and CDR2 SQIVND come from the germline V gene (reference sequence). This CDR3 spans 14 amino acids. CDR3 nucleotide sequence: TGTGCCAGTAGTATAGCAGGGGGTGGCGAAAAACTGTTTTTT. Translating gives CASSIAGGGEKLFF.

This clonotype was counted a few times. The chain has TRBV6-1 and TRBJ2-3, with 11 positions matching TRBD2. J was trimmed by 1 base and V by 2 bases; bases with no gene match: 5. This CDR3 has 17 amino acids. Germline V gene lookup returns CDR1 MNHNS and CDR2 SASEGT. In nucleotides, the CDR3 is TGTGCCAGCAGTGAAACCCAACTAGCGGGGGGCACAGATACGCAGTATTTT. The encoded protein is CASSETQLAGGTDTQYF.

This clonotype was seen more than once but under ten times. The chain is built from TRBV27 and TRBJ2-3, with 10 bases identical to TRBD2. The CDR3 covers 16 residues. The V gene's germline CDR1 is MNHEY and CDR2 SMNVEV (reference sequence). The junction had 6 bases not matched to a gene; V was cut back by 2 bases and J by 4 bases. As DNA, the CDR3 is TGTGCCAGCAGTTTAACGGGACTAGCGCGGTCAGATACGCAGTATTTT. Amino acid sequence: CASSLTGLARSDTQYF.

The DNA of the CDR3 is TGTGCCAGCAGCCTACTTTGGGGGGCGAATCCCGAGCAGTACTTC. This sequence encodes CASSLLWGANPEQYF. This chain links TRBV7-6 with TRBJ2-7; either TRBD1 or TRBD2 may supply D (6 bases each). The CDR3 contains 15 residues. Between the trimmed V and J ends, which lost 5 bases and 6 bases, there was a span of 20 bases. Germline CDR1 reads SGHVS; CDR2 reads FNYEAQ.

The rearrangement links TRBV29-1 to TRBJ2-6; D is unresolved. Trimming stripped 4 bases from V and 4 bases from J, with 14 bases between. This CDR3 comprises 15 residues. Germline values: CDR1 SQVTM, CDR2 ANQGSEA. The CDR3 protein is CSVVVRGPGANVLTF. CDR3 DNA: TGCAGCGTTGTGGTACGAGGTCCCGGGGCCAACGTCCTGACTTTC.

V is TRBV7-9 and J is TRBJ1-1; 10 bases match TRBD1. The CDR3 runs to 16 residues. V shed 5 bases and J 4 bases; nucleotides not matched to a gene: 10. Germline-derived CDR1 and CDR2 are SEHNR and FQNEAQ (reference sequence). The CDR3 loop reads CASSPIAGTGVTEAFF. CDR3 DNA sequence: TGTGCCAGCAGCCCTATAGCCGGGACAGGGGTCACTGAAGCTTTCTTT.

The gene calls are TRBV25-1 and TRBJ2-5; D uncertain. With 4 bases removed from V and 1 base from J, the gap between germline ends came to 13 bases. The CDR3 is made up of 15 amino acids. Germline V gene sequence: CDR1 MGHDK, CDR2 SYGVNS. The CDR3 coding sequence is TGTGCCAGCAGTGCCCTAAAGACCGGCCAAGAGACCCAGTACTTC. Its protein product is CASSALKTGQETQYF.

The chain is built from TRBV5-5 and TRBJ2-3, with a tentative D call TRBD1 (5 bases). CDR3 length equals 17 residues. The germline gives CDR1 SGHKS, CDR2 YYEKEE (reference sequence). V shed 6 bases and J shed 3 bases, with 23 bases lying between them. CDR3 region: CASNPLVPGRATDTQYF. The CDR3 DNA is TGTGCCAGCAACCCTCTAGTTCCGGGCAGGGCGACAGATACGCAGTATTTT.

The J gene is TRBJ1-5, the V gene TRBV13; D might be TRBD1 (5 bases). This CDR3 contains 15 residues. Per the germline V gene, CDR1 is PRHDT and CDR2 is FYEKMQ (reference sequence). Between the trimmed V and J ends, which lost 5 bases and 6 bases, there was a span of 17 bases. CDR3 in amino acids: CASSDTGDSGQPQHF. In DNA form, the CDR3 reads TGTGCCAGCAGCGATACCGGGGACTCCGGTCAGCCCCAGCATTTT.

This clonotype was recorded at least ten times. This chain connects TRBV7-6 to TRBJ1-5; tentative D call: TRBD1 (6 bases). V was trimmed by 3 bases and J by 7 bases, leaving 7 bases between them. This CDR3 is 12 amino acids long. Per the germline V gene, CDR1 is SGHVS and CDR2 is FNYEAQ. Here the CDR3 reads CASSFQGQPQHF. The CDR3 DNA reads as TGTGCCAGCAGCTTTCAGGGGCAGCCCCAGCATTTT. Full variable domain (outside the CDR3, taken from reference TRBV7-6 and TRBJ1-5): GAGVSQSPRYKVTKRGQDVALRCDPISGHVSLYWYRQALGQGPEFLTYFNYEAQQDKSGLPNDRFSAERPEGSISTLTIQRTEQRDSAMYRCASSFQGQPQHFGDGTRLSIL.

This clonotype was seen repeatedly, ten times or more. J is TRBJ2-2 and V is TRBV7-2; 7 bases agree with TRBD1. The J segment lost 4 bases and the V segment lost 5 bases, leaving 10 bases of the junction unmatched. Germline lookup yields CDR1 SGHTA and CDR2 FQGNSA. This CDR3 comprises 16 residues. CDR3 coding DNA: TGTGCCAGCAGCCAAACTCAGGGGGAGAGCACCGGGGAGCTGTTTTTT. The encoded protein is CASSQTQGESTGELFF.

The V gene is TRBV19, the J gene TRBJ1-2; D not resolved. In germline, CDR1 is LNHDA, CDR2 SQIVND (reference sequence). With 9 bases removed from V and 7 bases from J, the gap between germline ends came to 27 bases. The CDR3 runs 16 residues. The CDR3 spells CARTHRIVSPFFGYTF. Here the CDR3 DNA reads TGTGCCAGGACCCATCGTATTGTCAGCCCTTTTTTTGGCTACACCTTC.

The chain employs TRBV6-5 and TRBJ2-1; D is unresolved. V shed 0 bases and J shed 4 bases, with 7 bases lying between them. The CDR3 spans 14 residues. The V gene's germline CDR1 is MNHEY and CDR2 SVGAGI. The CDR3 loop reads CASSYSQKYNEQFF. In nucleotides, the CDR3 is TGTGCCAGCAGTTACTCGCAGAAATACAATGAGCAGTTCTTC.

The sample holds a few counts of this clonotype. The rearrangement uses TRBV19 and TRBJ1-1; D possibly corresponds to TRBD1 (5 bases). Deletions cut 4 bases from V and 6 bases from J, with 12 bases between. Per germline, CDR1 LNHDA and CDR2 SQIVND (reference sequence). This CDR3 comprises 13 residues. As DNA, the CDR3 is TGTGCCAGTAGTACAGGGATGATTGCTGAAGCTTTCTTT. Amino acids: CASSTGMIAEAFF.

This rearrangement joins TRBV15 to TRBJ2-2; 9 nucleotides align to TRBD2. Germline-derived CDR1 and CDR2 are LNHNV and YYDKDF (reference sequence). With 1 base clipped from V and 1 base from J, the junction kept 4 bases outside the gene matches. CDR3 size: 17 residues. For the CDR3, the DNA is TGTGCCACCAGCAGAGTGGCTAGCGGGGTGAACACCGGGGAGCTGTTTTTT. Translation gives CATSRVASGVNTGELFF.

This clonotype has ten or more counts. V and J are TRBV7-8 and TRBJ2-1, with TRBD1 matching 9 bases. Germline CDR1 is SGHVS and CDR2 is FQNEAQ. The CDR3 spans 15 residues. V gave up 6 bases and J gave up 6 bases; unmatched junction bases: 9. The CDR3 is CASRPFGTGRNEQFF. CDR3 sequence (DNA): TGTGCCAGCAGACCTTTTGGGACAGGGCGCAATGAGCAGTTCTTC.

This clonotype was counted at least ten times. The chain carries TRBV19 and TRBJ1-1; D gene uncertain. Deletions cut 3 bases from V and 1 base from J, with 6 bases between. Per germline, CDR1 LNHDA and CDR2 SQIVND (reference sequence). This CDR3 contains 13 residues. Here the CDR3 reads CASSIGRNTEAFF. The CDR3, as DNA: TGTGCCAGTAGTATCGGGCGGAACACTGAAGCTTTCTTT.

The gene calls are TRBV12-5 and TRBJ1-1; no reliable D call. Germline assignment: CDR1 LGHNT and CDR2 FRNRAP. CDR3 length: 13 residues. The germline V and J ends were trimmed by 3 bases and 4 bases, with 9 bases remaining between them. The DNA of the CDR3 is TGTGCTAGTGGTTTCGGAGGGAGCACTGAAGCTTTCTTT. Residues: CASGFGGSTEAFF. The whole variable domain, remainder taken from reference TRBV12-5 and TRBJ1-1, is DARVTQTPRHKVTEMGQEVTMRCQPILGHNTVFWYRQTMMQGLELLAYFRNRAPLDDSGMPKDRFSAEMPDATLATLKIQPSEPRDSAVYFCASGFGGSTEAFFGQGTRLTVV.

The V gene is TRBV27, the J gene TRBJ1-1; D might be TRBD1 (6 bases). The CDR3 runs 16 residues. The germline CDR1 and CDR2 sequences are MNHEY and SMNVEV (reference sequence). V shed 6 bases and J shed 5 bases, with 22 bases lying between them. CDR3 residues: CASSLGVGGLRTEAFF. In nucleotides, the CDR3 is TGTGCCAGCAGCCTGGGGGTCGGGGGGCTTCGAACTGAAGCTTTCTTT.

The genes are TRBV6-5 and TRBJ1-6; D is undetermined. The CDR3 runs to 16 residues. Germline V lookup: CDR1 MNHEY, CDR2 SVGAGI. The V and J ends lost 0 bases and 7 bases respectively, with 13 bases between them. The CDR3 region is CASSYSPQLLNSPLHF. The CDR3 DNA reads as TGTGCCAGCAGTTACTCTCCCCAACTGCTGAATTCACCCCTCCACTTT.